This T cell receptor (beta chain) was profiled in a study of sequential checkpoint blockade in melanoma. About the study: Randomization was 1:1 between first-line nivolumab→ipilimumab and ipilimumab→nivolumab. 75 to 95 pretreatment tumor DNA samples were TCRβ immunosequenced. About two dozen patients had matched tumor biopsies before treatment and at week 13 after nivolumab or ipilimumab alone. Study-wide results and caveats: Pretreatment TIL clonality tracked with response in the nivolumab-first arm.

TCRdb keeps only in-frame clones here, not all; method: immunoSEQ multiplex PCR. The data contain about 5,100 clones, more than 25% of them singletons. Many counts were recorded for this clone. Its antigen is unidentified. The CDR3 runs 14 residues. From germline, CDR1 is SGHNT and CDR2 YENEEA. The germline V and J ends were trimmed by 1 base and 0 bases, with 6 bases remaining between them. The treatment denotes: randomized to nivolumab then ipilimumab (arm A) or the reverse (arm B). V usage is TRBV11-3 and J usage is TRBJ1-1; D gene ambiguous. The receptor was isolated from a human donor with melanoma. The material was tumor tissue (inferred from file names), obtained from a patient given nivolumab and ipilimumab in sequence. As DNA, the CDR3 is TGTGCCAGCAGCTTAGGGACGTTGAACACTGAAGCTTTCTTT. As protein: CASSLGTLNTEAFF.